This T cell receptor (beta chain) was found in a study of beta chain features in type 1 diabetes. Study at large: Sorted cells examined across all samples numbered about 110,000,000.

Central memory, naive, regulatory and stem cell-like memory CD4+ cells were sorted by CD45RO/CCR7/CD25/CD127/CD95/CD27. The purity of all sorted populations exceeded 95%. This clone was counted only a few times. Its cognate antigen is unknown. Notes on the study in general: A moderate, significant TCRB CDR3 shortening appeared in type 1 diabetes across four CD4+ subsets. PCR might pick shorter templates more often, in the same way for patients and controls.

The isolated RNA, all of it, was reverse transcribed, so expressed TCRB transcripts were what got sequenced. Only in-frame clones appear in the TCRdb table, and some are missing; sequencing was by immunoSEQ multiplex PCR. The sample carries 250,000 to 350,000 clones, roughly an eighth recorded once. The source material was naive CD4+ T cells from blood. This receptor was identified in a man aged 30 to 45 with type 1 diabetes.

The CDR3 nucleotides are TGTGCCAGCAGCCCCGACAGGCCCTACGAGCAGTACTTC. It encodes CASSPDRPYEQYF. The chain links TRBV7-9 to TRBJ2-7, with D possibly TRBD1 on 6 matching bases. Per germline, CDR1 SEHNR and CDR2 FQNEAQ (reference sequence). V was pared by 5 bases and J by 2 bases, with 10 bases between. CDR3 length: 13 residues.